What follows describes a single TCR beta chain. Its antigen is as yet unknown. The data originate from a study of T cells in localized non-small cell lung cancer. This CDR3 has 15 residues. CDR1 is WNHNN, CDR2 SYGVQD, per germline (reference sequence). Germline trimming cut 3 bases from V and 1 base from J; bases unmatched to any gene: 3. The data were produced by immunoSEQ multiplex PCR, yet TCRdb's version contains in-frame clones alone and is incomplete. There are 55,000 to 65,000 clones in the sample; roughly 90% occur only once, and about 20% lies in the top ten. General observations from the study: One tumor region alone was sequenced, and heterogeneity therefore remains possible. Patients showing higher blood T cell density tended to see longer overall survival. Adjacent uninvolved lung had the highest clonality, suggesting focused antigen responses. Median around 62 top-100 tumor clones were shared with paired adjacent lung.

This TCR derives from a man aged 35-75 years with stage I squamous cell lung carcinoma. This chain uses TRBV10-1 with TRBJ2-7; 10 bases align to TRBD2. Sample: peripheral blood, taken before any cancer treatment. CDR3 sequence: CASSETSGVSYEQYF. DNA of the CDR3: TGCGCCAGCAGTGAAACTAGCGGGGTATCCTACGAGCAGTACTTC.